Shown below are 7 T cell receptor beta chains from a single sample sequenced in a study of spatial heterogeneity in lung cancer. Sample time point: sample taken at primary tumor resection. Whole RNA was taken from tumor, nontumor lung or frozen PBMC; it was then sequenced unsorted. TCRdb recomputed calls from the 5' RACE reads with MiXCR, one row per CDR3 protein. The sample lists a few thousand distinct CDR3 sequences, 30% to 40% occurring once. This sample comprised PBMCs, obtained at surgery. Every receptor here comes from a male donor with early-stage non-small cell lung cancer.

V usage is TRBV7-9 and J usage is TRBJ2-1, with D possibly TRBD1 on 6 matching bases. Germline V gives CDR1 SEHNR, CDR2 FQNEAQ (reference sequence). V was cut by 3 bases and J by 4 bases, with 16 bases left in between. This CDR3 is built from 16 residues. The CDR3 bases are TGTGCCAGCAGCTTTATTAGGGGGTCTACGTACAATGAGCAGTTCTTC. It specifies CASSFIRGSTYNEQFF. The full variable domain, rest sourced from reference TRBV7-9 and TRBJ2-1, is DTGVSQNPRHKITKRGQNVTFRCDPISEHNRLYWYRQTLGQGPEFLTYFQNEAQLEKSRLLSDRFSAERPKGSFSTLEIQRTEQGDSAMYLCASSFIRGSTYNEQFFGPGTRLTVL.

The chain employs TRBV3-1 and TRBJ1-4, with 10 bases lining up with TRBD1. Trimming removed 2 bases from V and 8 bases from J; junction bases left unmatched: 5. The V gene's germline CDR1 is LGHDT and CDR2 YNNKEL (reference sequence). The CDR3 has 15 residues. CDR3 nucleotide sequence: TGTGCCAGCAGCCAAAACCGGGACAGGGGCGAAAAACTGTTTTTT. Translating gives CASSQNRDRGEKLFF. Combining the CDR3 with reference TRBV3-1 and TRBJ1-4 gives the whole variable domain DTAVSQTPKYLVTQMGNDKSIKCEQNLGHDTMYWYKQDSKKFLKIMFSYNNKELIINETVPNRFSPKSPDKAHLNLHINSLELGDSAVYFCASSQNRDRGEKLFFGSGTQLSVL.

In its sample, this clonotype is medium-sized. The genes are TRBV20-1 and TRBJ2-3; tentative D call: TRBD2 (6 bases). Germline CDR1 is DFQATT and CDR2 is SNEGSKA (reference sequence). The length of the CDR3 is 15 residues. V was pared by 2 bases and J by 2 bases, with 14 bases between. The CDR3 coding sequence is TGCAGTGCTAGATTCGGGGGTGTTTCCACAGATACGCAGTATTTT. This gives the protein CSARFGGVSTDTQYF.

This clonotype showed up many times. The CDR3, as DNA: TGTGCCAGCAGCCCTCAGGCACTAACTAACTATGGCTACACCTTC. Translation: CASSPQALTNYGYTF. The chain has TRBV25-1 and TRBJ1-2; D ambiguous. The CDR3 length is 15 residues. CDR1 MGHDK and CDR2 SYGVNS come from the germline V gene. Trimming stripped 6 bases from V and 0 bases from J, with 14 bases between.

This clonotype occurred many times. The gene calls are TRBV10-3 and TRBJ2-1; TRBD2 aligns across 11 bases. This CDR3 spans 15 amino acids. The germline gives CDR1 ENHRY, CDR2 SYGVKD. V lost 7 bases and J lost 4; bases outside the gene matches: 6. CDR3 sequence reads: CAIKPTSGVYNEQFF. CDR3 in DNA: TGTGCCATCAAACCGACTAGCGGGGTTTACAATGAGCAGTTCTTC.

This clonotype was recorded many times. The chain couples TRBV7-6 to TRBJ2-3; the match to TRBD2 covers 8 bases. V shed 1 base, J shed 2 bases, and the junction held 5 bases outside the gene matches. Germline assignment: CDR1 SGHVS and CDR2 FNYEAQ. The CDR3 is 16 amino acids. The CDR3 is CASSLESGSPTDTQYF. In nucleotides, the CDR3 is TGTGCCAGCAGCTTAGAGAGCGGGAGTCCCACAGATACGCAGTATTTT. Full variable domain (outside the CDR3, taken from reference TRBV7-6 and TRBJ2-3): GAGVSQSPRYKVTKRGQDVALRCDPISGHVSLYWYRQALGQGPEFLTYFNYEAQQDKSGLPNDRFSAERPEGSISTLTIQRTEQRDSAMYRCASSLESGSPTDTQYFGPGTRLTVL.

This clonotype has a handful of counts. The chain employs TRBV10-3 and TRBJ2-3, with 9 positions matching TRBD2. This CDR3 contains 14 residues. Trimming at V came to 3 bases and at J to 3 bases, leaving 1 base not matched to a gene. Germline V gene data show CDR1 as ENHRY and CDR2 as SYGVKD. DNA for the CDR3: TGTGCCATCAGTGATAGCGGGGGTACAGATACGCAGTATTTT. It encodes CAISDSGGTDTQYF.